A single sample is the source of the 14 T cell receptor gamma chains below, sequenced in a study of Vδ1+ human thymocytes. No antigen has been identified for these receptors. Notes on the study in general: Highly polyclonal TRG and TRD repertoires with Gaussian CDR3 length distributions appeared in thymus.

RNA was extracted from the cells and then reverse transcribed. Multiplex PCR used pooled V-gene forward primers and a constant-region reverse primer to amplify CDR3s. TCRdb re-processed the multiplex PCR reads using CATT. The table lists about 23,000 gamma-chain clones, roughly 13% of them singletons. The specimen sequenced was Vdelta1+ gamma-delta thymocytes from the thymus. Subset reported: FACS-sorted CD3+ TCRalphabeta- TCRVdelta1+ TCRVdelta2- thymocytes. Receptors were obtained from a child under two years old who had congenital heart surgery.

This rearrangement joins TRGV4 to TRGJ1 or TRGJ2. The V and J ends lost 5 bases and 4 bases, in that order; junction bases with no gene match: 5. This CDR3 is 12 amino acids long. Germline loops: CDR1 EGSTGY, CDR2 YDSYTSSV. As DNA, the CDR3 is TGTGCCACCTGGGTAGAATATTATAAGAAACTCTTT. This gives the protein CATWVEYYKKLF.

This chain joins TRGV4 and TRGJP1. After removal of 6 bases from V and 3 bases from J, the junction contained 7 bases not matched to a gene. The germline CDR1 and CDR2 sequences are EGSTGY and YDSYTSSV. This CDR3 region has 14 residues. The CDR3 DNA follows: TGTGCCACCTGGAAGCGTGCCACTGGTTGGTTCAAGATATTT. Protein: CATWKRATGWFKIF.

This clone has only a few counts. The chain joins TRGV4 to TRGJ1 or TRGJ2. The CDR3 has 13 amino acids. The germline V gene has CDR1 EGSTGY and CDR2 YDSYTSSV. The ends lost 5 bases at V and 0 bases at J; junction bases unmatched: 4. The CDR3 loop is CATWARNYYKKLF. DNA of the CDR3: TGTGCCACCTGGGCCCGGAATTATTATAAGAAACTCTTT.

In this sample, this clone turned up a few times. Other DNA sequences in the same sample also yield this CDR3. This chain links TRGV2 with TRGJ1 or TRGJ2. The CDR3 is made up of 13 amino acids. Germline V CDR1 and CDR2: EGSNGY, YDSYNSKV. V was clipped by 1 base and J by 5 bases; unmatched bases: 5. CDR3 sequence (DNA): TGTGCCACCTGGGACGGACCAAATTATAAGAAACTCTTT. It codes for CATWDGPNYKKLF.

In this sample, this clone is medium-sized. The chain employs TRGV9 and TRGJ1 or TRGJ2. Germline V gene sequence: CDR1 GITISATS, CDR2 ISYDGTV (reference sequence). The V segment lost 0 bases and the J segment 6 bases; nucleotides outside the gene matches: 8. This CDR3 comprises 14 residues. CDR3 loop: CALWEVLDRYKKLF. CDR3 DNA sequence: TGTGCCTTGTGGGAGGTGTTGGACCGTTATAAGAAACTCTTT.

This clone was recorded a few times. The V gene is TRGV5, the J gene TRGJ1 or TRGJ2. Germline assignment: CDR1 VINAFY and CDR2 YDVSNSKD. The CDR3 is 14 amino acids. Trimming removed 3 bases from V and 0 bases from J; junction bases left unmatched: 5. As DNA, the CDR3 is TGTGCCACCTGGGACCTAAAGAATTATTATAAGAAACTCTTT. As protein: CATWDLKNYYKKLF.

This clone has only a few counts. One end of the junction varies from germline; a read error may be responsible. The chain is built from TRGV4 and TRGJ1 or TRGJ2. This CDR3 has 11 amino acids. Germline CDR1 is EGSTGY and CDR2 is YDSYTSSV. CDR3 in DNA: TGTGCCACCTGGAATGGGGTTAAGAAACTCTTT. Translated: CATWNGVKKLF.

The table lists this clone with a few counts. The same CDR3 can be traced to other DNA sequences in this sample. The rearrangement uses TRGV4 and TRGJ1 or TRGJ2. CDR1 and CDR2 (germline): EGSTGY, YDSYTSSV. The V gene end was trimmed by 6 bases and the J gene end by 5 bases; junction bases not matched to a gene: 4. The CDR3 spans 11 residues. CDR3 coding DNA: TGTGCCACCTGGAACCATTATAAGAAACTCTTT. Its protein is CATWNHYKKLF.

The chain uses TRGV4 and TRGJP2. The trim removed 6 bases at V and 8 bases at J, leaving 21 bases unmatched. The germline V gene encodes CDR1 EGSTGY and CDR2 YDSYTSSV. The CDR3 consists of 17 residues. This CDR3 is CATWSCPSSDRDWIKTF. CDR3 DNA sequence: TGTGCCACCTGGTCCTGCCCCTCCTCTGATAGGGATTGGATCAAGACGTTT.

In this sample, this clone turned up a few times. The chain is built from TRGV4 and TRGJ1 or TRGJ2. The trim removed 3 bases at V and 5 bases at J, leaving 22 bases unmatched. The CDR3 consists of 18 residues. Germline CDR1 reads EGSTGY; CDR2 reads YDSYTSSV. The CDR3 loop is CATWDYYSGVGWNYKKLF. The CDR3 DNA sequence: TGTGCCACCTGGGATTACTACTCTGGCGTCGGATGGAATTATAAGAAACTCTTT.

Notes on this clone: A clone one base away is much larger, so this may be a read error. The chain is built from TRGV4 and TRGJ1 or TRGJ2. The CDR3 spans 10 residues. Germline V CDR1 and CDR2: EGSTGY, YDSYTSSV. J lost 10 bases, V lost 2 bases, and 2 bases had no gene match. Written as DNA, the CDR3 is TGTGCCACCTGGGATGAAAAGAAACTCTTT. It encodes CATWDEKKLF.

The V and J genes are TRGV4 and TRGJ1 or TRGJ2. The V segment lost 6 bases and the J segment 2 bases; nucleotides outside the gene matches: 13. Germline V gene data show CDR1 as EGSTGY and CDR2 as YDSYTSSV. There are 15 residues in the CDR3. The CDR3 coding sequence is TGTGCCACCTGGACTTTGGGGAAAGATTATTATAAGAAACTCTTT. This codes for CATWTLGKDYYKKLF.

The rearrangement uses TRGV8 and TRGJP2. V was pared by 4 bases and J by 3 bases, with 5 bases of the junction left unmatched. The CDR3 extends over 14 amino acids. In germline, CDR1 is VENAVY, CDR2 YDSYNSRV. The CDR3 sequence is CATWDHGSDWIKTF. The CDR3 DNA reads as TGTGCCACCTGGGACCACGGTAGTGATTGGATCAAGACGTTT.

As regards this clone: Other nucleotide sequences from this sample produce the same CDR3. V and J are TRGV4 and TRGJ1 or TRGJ2. CDR1 EGSTGY and CDR2 YDSYTSSV come from the germline V gene. This CDR3 has 13 residues. V lost 0 bases to trimming and J lost 7 bases; unmatched junction nucleotides: 6. The CDR3 spells CATWDGLDYKKLF. Written as DNA, the CDR3 is TGTGCCACCTGGGATGGGCTTGACTATAAGAAACTCTTT.